What follows are 31 T cell receptor beta chains derived from one specimen sequenced in a study of Tregs in tolerant kidney transplant recipients. Profiling relied on immunoSEQ multiplex PCR, and the TCRdb table lists in-frame clones only, not all of them. In the table there are around 230,000 clones, about 80% of which are singletons. Specimen: CD4+ T cells from blood. Source of these receptors: a human donor in good health.

J is TRBJ1-1 and V is TRBV5-1, with D uncertain. The germline CDR1 and CDR2 sequences are SGHRS and YFSETQ. Trimming pared 2 bases from V and 4 bases from J, leaving 12 bases between. This CDR3 comprises 14 residues. In DNA, the CDR3 is TGCGCCAGCAGCTTCGCAGGTCAATTCACTGAAGCTTTCTTT. It yields the protein CASSFAGQFTEAFF.

The rearrangement links TRBV5-4 to TRBJ1-1; TRBD1 might be the D (6 bases). V gave up 3 bases and J gave up 1 base, with 16 bases separating them. This CDR3 contains 16 residues. Germline-derived CDR1 and CDR2 are SGHNT and YYREEE (reference sequence). CDR3 sequence reads: CASSSTDPGQNTEAFF. Written as DNA, the CDR3 is TGTGCCAGCAGCTCGACGGATCCGGGACAGAACACTGAAGCTTTCTTT.

V usage is TRBV30 and J usage is TRBJ2-3; 10 bases fit TRBD2. The CDR3 contains 16 residues. Germline CDR1 GTSNPN, CDR2 SVGIG (reference sequence). V was clipped by 0 bases and J by 4 bases; unmatched bases: 7. The CDR3 spells CAWSVRLLAGADTQYF. In DNA, the CDR3 is TGTGCCTGGAGTGTAAGGCTTCTAGCGGGAGCAGATACGCAGTATTTT.

The chain recombines TRBV9 with TRBJ2-3; D not certain. Trimming took 0 bases from V and 4 from J, leaving 12 bases between them. Germline values: CDR1 SGDLS, CDR2 YYNGEE. The CDR3 length is 15 residues. CDR3 sequence: CASSVVGPMADTQYF. CDR3 nucleotides: TGTGCCAGCAGCGTAGTAGGGCCAATGGCAGATACGCAGTATTTT.

This clone was seen just once. The rearrangement joins TRBV6-4 to TRBJ2-1; 15 positions match TRBD2. The CDR3 sequence is 15 residues long. V lost 4 bases and J lost 7; bases outside the gene matches: 2. The germline gives CDR1 MRHNA, CDR2 SNTAGT. Here the CDR3 DNA reads TGTGCCAGCAGTGCCGGGACTAGCGGGAGGAATGAGCAGTTCTTC. It specifies CASSAGTSGRNEQFF.

This clone was counted a single time. The rearrangement links TRBV5-1 to TRBJ1-1; D may be TRBD1 (5 bases). Per the germline V gene, CDR1 is SGHRS and CDR2 is YFSETQ. This CDR3 has 15 amino acids. V was pared by 1 base and J by 4 bases, with 14 bases between. The CDR3, as DNA: TGCGCCAGCAGCTTGTTGGGGACTGATGGCACTGAAGCTTTCTTT. Protein: CASSLLGTDGTEAFF.

The CDR3 region has the DNA TGCGCCAGCAGCGGTTGGGATAACGCCTACGAGCAGTACTTC. It codes for CASSGWDNAYEQYF. The chain has TRBV5-1 and TRBJ2-7; D is uncertain. V shed 4 bases and J shed 2 bases, with 13 bases lying between them. The length of the CDR3 is 14 residues. CDR1 SGHRS and CDR2 YFSETQ come from the germline V gene.

This CDR3 is CASREDGSSYEQYF. CDR3 sequence (DNA): TGCGCCAGCAGGGAGGACGGGAGCTCCTACGAGCAGTACTTC. This rearrangement joins TRBV10-2 to TRBJ2-7, with D perhaps TRBD2 (6 bases). Trimming removed 6 bases at V and 0 bases at J, with 12 bases between. The CDR3 extends over 14 amino acids. Per germline, CDR1 WSHSY and CDR2 SAAADI.

The chain carries TRBV6-5 and TRBJ2-7, with TRBD1 matching 7 bases. With V trimmed by 1 base and J by 2 bases, 8 bases remained unmatched. CDR1 and CDR2 from the germline V gene are MNHEY and SVGAGI. This CDR3 spans 16 amino acids. The CDR3 here is CASSYYGQDGTYEQYF. The CDR3 region has the DNA TGTGCCAGCAGTTACTATGGACAGGATGGTACCTACGAGCAGTACTTC.

V is TRBV5-1 and J is TRBJ2-3; D not certain. V lost 1 base and J lost 5, with 8 bases in between. CDR3 length equals 13 residues. Looked up from germline, CDR1 is SGHRS and CDR2 is YFSETQ. This CDR3 reads CASSLRLGDTQYF. The CDR3 bases are TGCGCCAGCAGCTTGAGGTTAGGAGATACGCAGTATTTT.

The J gene is TRBJ1-1, the V gene TRBV18; perhaps TRBD1 as D (5 bases). The CDR3 is 12 amino acids. CDR1 is KGHSH and CDR2 is LQKENI in the germline V gene. The ends were cut back, 2 bases at V and 10 bases at J, with 11 bases in the middle. Written as DNA, the CDR3 is TGTGCCAGCTCACCATCGGGACCGGCAGCTTTCTTT. Residues: CASSPSGPAAFF.

The chain joins TRBV19 to TRBJ2-2; TRBD1 or TRBD2 may be the D gene (5 bases each). The CDR3 sequence is 14 residues long. V was trimmed by 7 bases and J by 6 bases, leaving 15 bases between them. CDR1 is LNHDA and CDR2 is SQIVND in the germline V gene (reference sequence). In DNA, the CDR3 is TGTGCCAGTATAGGGACGATCCAACCCGGGGAGCTGTTTTTT. It is translated as CASIGTIQPGELFF. Filled out from reference TRBV19 and TRBJ2-2, the complete variable domain reads DGGITQSPKYLFRKEGQNVTLSCEQNLNHDAMYWYRQDPGQGLRLIYYSQIVNDFQKGDIAEGYSVSREKKESFPLTVTSAQKNPTAFYLCASIGTIQPGELFFGEGSRLTVL.

This clone was counted between two and nine times. The V gene is TRBV2, the J gene TRBJ1-1; a possible D gene is TRBD1 (5 bases). Germline loops: CDR1 SNHLY, CDR2 FYNNEI. Trimming took 6 bases from V and 5 from J, leaving 13 bases between them. This CDR3 region has 13 residues. CDR3 in DNA: TGTGCCAGCAGCGAGGGGCCAGGGACTGAAGCTTTCTTT. Translation: CASSEGPGTEAFF. The whole variable domain, remainder taken from reference TRBV2 and TRBJ1-1, is EPEVTQTPSHQVTQMGQEVILRCVPISNHLYFYWYRQILGQKVEFLVSFYNNEISEKSEIFDDQFSVERPDGSNFTLKIRSTKLEDSAMYFCASSEGPGTEAFFGQGTRLTVV.

The chain combines TRBV7-9 with TRBJ2-3, with D possibly matching TRBD2 (5 bases). CDR1 and CDR2 (germline): SEHNR, FQNEAQ (reference sequence). The CDR3 sequence is 15 residues long. Trimming took off 3 bases at V and 1 base at J, with 11 bases between the two ends. The CDR3: CASSFVLARTDTQYF. CDR3 coding DNA: TGTGCCAGCAGCTTCGTCCTAGCCCGCACAGATACGCAGTATTTT.

The rearrangement uses TRBV2 and TRBJ2-1; D is undetermined. This CDR3 has 14 amino acids. V was cut by 6 bases and J by 2 bases, with 11 bases left in between. Germline-derived CDR1 and CDR2 are SNHLY and FYNNEI. The CDR3 coding sequence is TGTGCCAGCAGGATGGGTGTCCCCTACAATGAGCAGTTCTTC. It yields the protein CASRMGVPYNEQFF.

This clone was counted between two and nine times. V is TRBV29-1 and J is TRBJ1-3; TRBD1 matches 7 bases. The CDR3 covers 13 residues. Losses at the gene ends were 7 bases for V and 4 bases for J; bases not matched to a gene: 7. Germline CDR1 is SQVTM and CDR2 is ANQGSEA. The CDR3 DNA is TGCAGCGCCTCGGACAGGTGGGGAAACACCATATATTTT. This translates into CSASDRWGNTIYF.

J is TRBJ2-7 and V is TRBV7-2, with 8 bases fitting TRBD2. The CDR3 covers 16 residues. Looked up from germline, CDR1 is SGHTA and CDR2 is FQGNSA. The V gene end was trimmed by 1 base and the J gene end by 4 bases; junction bases not matched to a gene: 9. The CDR3: CASSLGLAGIRYEQYF. The DNA for the CDR3 is TGTGCCAGCAGCTTAGGCTTAGCGGGAATAAGGTACGAGCAGTACTTC.

This chain joins TRBV5-4 and TRBJ1-1, with D hard to call. Trimming stripped 4 bases from V and 3 bases from J, with 7 bases between. CDR1 is SGHNT, CDR2 YYREEE, per germline (reference sequence). The CDR3 runs to 12 residues. The CDR3 sequence is CASSPGDTEAFF. DNA for the CDR3: TGTGCCAGCAGCCCGGGCGACACTGAAGCTTTCTTT. Full variable domain (outside the CDR3, taken from reference TRBV5-4 and TRBJ1-1): ETGVTQSPTHLIKTRGQQVTLRCSSQSGHNTVSWYQQALGQGPQFIFQYYREEENGRGNFPPRFSGLQFPNYSSELNVNALELDDSALYLCASSPGDTEAFFGQGTRLTVV.

There are a few counts of this clone. In DNA, the CDR3 is TGTGCCAGCAGCAAGAACACTGAAGCTTTCTTT. This gives the protein CASSKNTEAFF. The J gene is TRBJ1-1, the V gene TRBV6-5; D not certain. This CDR3 comprises 11 residues. Trimming cost V 6 bases and J 1 base, with 3 bases left between them. The germline V gene has CDR1 MNHEY and CDR2 SVGAGI.

This clone was found a few times. V and J are TRBV29-1 and TRBJ2-5; the D call may be TRBD1 or TRBD2 (5 bases each). In germline, CDR1 is SQVTM, CDR2 ANQGSEA. This CDR3 comprises 12 residues. The V gene lost 5 bases and the J gene lost 4 bases, with 11 bases spanning the gap. The CDR3 here is CSVSRGTETQYF. DNA of the CDR3: TGCAGCGTTTCTAGAGGGACAGAGACCCAGTACTTC.

V is TRBV18 and J is TRBJ2-1; perhaps TRBD2 as D (6 bases). The CDR3 extends over 15 amino acids. Trimming took off 1 base at V and 2 bases at J, with 9 bases between the two ends. CDR1 is KGHSH and CDR2 is LQKENI in the germline V gene. CDR3 bases: TGTGCCAGCTCACCACTGGGACTGGCCTACAATGAGCAGTTCTTC. Its translation is CASSPLGLAYNEQFF.

The rearrangement joins TRBV2 to TRBJ1-2; D is unresolved. Germline CDR1 and CDR2: SNHLY and FYNNEI. This CDR3 region has 10 residues. V lost 6 bases to trimming and J lost 2 bases, with 1 base between them. The CDR3 loop is CASRNYGYTF. CDR3 in DNA: TGTGCCAGCAGAAACTATGGCTACACCTTC.

This clone was found once. The chain has TRBV6-6 and TRBJ1-4; the D is unclear. CDR1 and CDR2 from the germline V gene are MNHNY and SVGAGI (reference sequence). There are 13 residues in the CDR3. V lost 7 bases and J 8 bases, leaving 14 bases between the germline ends. CDR3 coding DNA: TGTGCCAGCAAGATAGGGCAGTCCGAAAAACTGTTTTTT. Translating gives CASKIGQSEKLFF.

J is TRBJ2-3 and V is TRBV4-1, with D possibly called TRBD1 or TRBD2 (7 bases each). The germline CDR1 and CDR2 sequences are MGHRA and YSYEKL. The CDR3 runs 16 residues. Trimming pared 5 bases from V and 2 bases from J, leaving 17 bases between. CDR3 DNA: TGCGCCAGCAGCTCCAATCAGGGGGGGATCACAGATACGCAGTATTTT. Protein sequence: CASSSNQGGITDTQYF.

The V call is TRBV7-9, the J call TRBJ2-7, with D perhaps matching TRBD1 or TRBD2 (5 bases each). The CDR3 sequence is 14 residues long. CDR1 and CDR2 from the germline V gene are SEHNR and FQNEAQ (reference sequence). V was clipped by 5 bases and J by 5 bases, with 16 bases between them. CDR3 in DNA: TGTGCCAGCAGCCGAAGGGGCAGGGACCACGAGCAGTACTTC. Its protein is CASSRRGRDHEQYF.

The chain uses TRBV7-2 and TRBJ2-1; TRBD2 matches 11 bases. Germline V gene lookup returns CDR1 SGHTA and CDR2 FQGNSA. J gave up 3 bases and V 0 bases, and 13 bases lay outside the gene matches. The CDR3 sequence is 20 residues long. DNA of the CDR3: TGTGCCAGCAGCTTAGCCCCACTAGCGGGAGCAGGCGAACACTACAATGAGCAGTTCTTC. It codes for CASSLAPLAGAGEHYNEQFF.

The CDR3 bases are TGTGCCAGCAGCCGACAGGGGGAAGGGTACAAGCAGTACTTC. Protein sequence: CASSRQGEGYKQYF. The chain carries TRBV11-2 and TRBJ2-7, with 9 nucleotides matching TRBD1. Germline V gene lookup returns CDR1 SGHAT and CDR2 FQNNGV. This CDR3 spans 14 amino acids. With V trimmed by 5 bases and J by 8 bases, 10 bases remained unmatched. Supplemented by reference TRBV11-2 and TRBJ2-7, the full variable domain reads EAGVAQSPRYKIIEKRQSVAFWCNPISGHATLYWYQQILGQGPKLLIQFQNNGVVDDSQLPKDRFSAERLKGVDSTLKIQPAKLEDSAVYLCASSRQGEGYKQYFGPGTRLTVT.

This clone was observed a single time. This chain uses TRBV14 with TRBJ2-2; D not certain. The CDR3 extends over 16 amino acids. V was trimmed by 1 base and J by 4 bases, leaving 13 bases between them. From germline, CDR1 is SGHDN and CDR2 FVKESK. CDR3 coding DNA: TGTGCCAGCAGCCAAGTTGAGAATCGACGCACCGGGGAGCTGTTTTTT. It specifies CASSQVENRRTGELFF.

This sequence joins TRBV9 and TRBJ1-2, with unresolved D. From germline, CDR1 is SGDLS and CDR2 YYNGEE. The length of the CDR3 is 14 residues. The V end was cut by 0 bases, the J end by 3 bases, with 9 bases between. DNA of the CDR3: TGTGCCAGCAGCGTAGGGGAAGGGTACTATGGCTACACCTTC. This translates into CASSVGEGYYGYTF.

The CDR3 DNA is TGTGCCACTACCCAGGGTTTGGGGACGGGCACAGATACGCAGTATTTT. Translating gives CATTQGLGTGTDTQYF. This chain uses TRBV10-3 with TRBJ2-3; D may match TRBD1 or TRBD2 (5 bases each). Germline V lookup: CDR1 ENHRY, CDR2 SYGVKD. There are 16 residues in the CDR3. The germline V and J ends were trimmed by 10 bases and 1 base, with 21 bases remaining between them.

The rearrangement uses TRBV7-9 and TRBJ2-5; D is unclear. The germline V gene encodes CDR1 SEHNR and CDR2 FQNEAQ (reference sequence). V was cut by 2 bases and J by 3 bases, with 10 bases left in between. The CDR3 extends over 14 amino acids. The CDR3 DNA reads as TGTGCCAGCAGCTTAATGGGTGGGGAAGAGACCCAGTACTTC. This codes for CASSLMGGEETQYF.